This T cell receptor (beta chain) was obtained from a study of T cell changes during pregnancy in multiple sclerosis. Sequencing used immunoSEQ multiplex PCR; TCRdb keeps in-frame clones, though not all of them. The profile shows 35,000 or so clones, more than 75% of them singletons. Looked up from germline, CDR1 is MNHEY and CDR2 is SVGAGI. Trimming removed 4 bases from V and 3 bases from J; junction bases left unmatched: 7. The CDR3 is made up of 16 amino acids. The rearrangement uses TRBV6-5 and TRBJ2-1; the match to TRBD2 covers 9 bases. Sequencing used peripheral blood, obtained in the second trimester of pregnancy. The receptor was isolated from a female donor in good health, enrolled as a control in a pregnancy study. In DNA, the CDR3 is TGTGCCAGCAGTTCGCCGGGACTAGCACTCTACAATGAGCAGTTCTTC. This codes for CASSSPGLALYNEQFF.